This TCR beta chain was captured by sequencing in a study of cytomegalovirus exposure and HLA in healthy donors. At the level of the study: Some 85 million unique TCRs, all from HLA-typed donors, were included in an early release of the data. Within the Caucasian-associated ancestry cluster were around 81% of the roughly 400 genotyped donors.

Overall study results and limits: A later examination showed that TCR association rates differed by HLA locus, with DRB1 most and HLA-C fewest. A prior analysis recorded that most TCR beta V segments were productive about 90% or about 30% of the time.

PCR primers comprised 60 Vbeta and 13 Jbeta primers. Profiling relied on immunoSEQ multiplex PCR, and the TCRdb table lists in-frame clones only, not all of them. Of 85,000 to 120,000 clones in the sample, 82% were seen once. V was pared by 2 bases and J by 1 base, with 1 base of the junction left unmatched. The CDR3 sequence is 16 residues long. The germline V gene encodes CDR1 SGHRS and CDR2 YFSETQ. Regarding this clone: The antigen is unknown.

Material for sequencing was PBMCs. The chain combines TRBV5-1 with TRBJ2-3; 13 nucleotides align to TRBD2. The clonotype was recovered from a man aged 45 to 65 in good health and CMV-seronegative. The CDR3 DNA reads as TGCGCCAGCAGCTTCACTAGCGGGGGGGGCACAGATACGCAGTATTTT. Translation: CASSFTSGGGTDTQYF.